Presented here are 22 T cell receptor beta chains from one specimen sequenced in a study of cytomegalovirus exposure and HLA in healthy donors. The PCR employed 60 Vbeta primers together with 13 Jbeta primers. The table came from immunoSEQ multiplex PCR; TCRdb's copy has only in-frame clones and leaves some out. In all, the sample yields some 180,000 clones. Sequenced input: PBMCs. These receptors were obtained from a man aged 30 to 45 in good health and CMV-seronegative.

V gene TRBV27 combines with J gene TRBJ1-6; D not resolved. Germline V gene lookup returns CDR1 MNHEY and CDR2 SMNVEV (reference sequence). V was pared by 3 bases and J by 7 bases, with 19 bases between. The CDR3 contains 17 residues. The CDR3 sequence is CASSFFGGQIVNSPLHF. CDR3 nucleotide sequence: TGTGCCAGCAGTTTTTTCGGTGGGCAGATAGTAAATTCACCCCTCCACTTT.

The chain is built from TRBV4-1 and TRBJ1-5; D is uncertain. The germline CDR1 and CDR2 sequences are MGHRA and YSYEKL. V was pared by 0 bases and J by 6 bases, with 18 bases between. The CDR3 is made up of 17 amino acids. The CDR3 here is CASSQDSLGVGSQPQHF. In DNA form, the CDR3 reads TGCGCCAGCAGCCAAGATAGTTTGGGAGTGGGGAGTCAGCCCCAGCATTTT.

A remark on this clone: One junction end disagrees with the germline gene, perhaps due to a read error. This chain joins TRBV7-8 and TRBJ1-5, with D unresolved. This CDR3 has 15 amino acids. The V gene's germline CDR1 is SGHVS and CDR2 FQNEAQ. The CDR3 sequence is CVSSLLTVDNQPQHF. The CDR3 DNA reads TGTGTCAGCAGCTTACTTACAGTAGACAATCAGCCCCAGCATTTT.

This rearrangement joins TRBV15 to TRBJ2-2; 7 bases align to TRBD2. The germline V gene encodes CDR1 LNHNV and CDR2 YYDKDF (reference sequence). Trimming took 1 base from V and 2 from J; bases not matched to a gene: 7. The CDR3 contains 17 residues. The CDR3 nucleotides are TGTGCCACCAGCAGAGGGGCCGGGACTACAAACACCGGGGAGCTGTTTTTT. Translating it yields CATSRGAGTTNTGELFF.

As for this clone: Germline is not matched at one junction end, which may reflect a read error. The rearrangement joins TRBV29-1 to TRBJ2-1; perhaps TRBD1 as D (7 bases). The CDR3 is made up of 13 amino acids. Germline CDR1 reads SQVTM; CDR2 reads ANQGSEA. The CDR3 region is CSVESRLQGRPIF. The CDR3 DNA reads TGCAGCGTTGAGAGCCGTTTACAGGGGAGGCCTATCTTC.

This chain uses TRBV7-9 with TRBJ1-1, with 7 bases lining up with TRBD1. Trimming cost V 3 bases and J 2 bases; bases outside gene matches: 6. Looked up from germline, CDR1 is SEHNR and CDR2 is FQNEAQ (reference sequence). This CDR3 has 15 residues. DNA for the CDR3: TGTGCCAGCAGCTTTTTAGACAGGGTCAACACTGAAGCTTTCTTT. The encoded protein is CASSFLDRVNTEAFF.

As regards this clone: The same CDR3 can be traced to other DNA sequences in this sample. The CDR3 DNA sequence: TGTGCCAGCAGCCAAGGTGTCGGAACAGGGGGACTGGAGACCCAGTACTTC. It codes for CASSQGVGTGGLETQYF. The gene calls are TRBV14 and TRBJ2-5, with 8 positions matching TRBD1. CDR1 and CDR2 from the germline V gene are SGHDN and FVKESK. V lost 1 base, J lost 5 bases, and 12 bases stayed unmatched. CDR3 size: 17 residues.

V usage is TRBV5-1 and J usage is TRBJ1-2; weak D call: TRBD1 (5 bases). Trimming stripped 4 bases from V and 1 base from J, with 11 bases between. The CDR3 consists of 14 residues. Looked up from germline, CDR1 is SGHRS and CDR2 is YFSETQ. The CDR3 DNA reads as TGCGCCAGCAGCGATCCCAGGGATAACTATGGCTACACCTTC. Translation gives CASSDPRDNYGYTF.

The CDR3 DNA reads as TGCGCCAGCAGCGCGGACAGGGTGCCTAATGAAAAACTGTTTTTT. Residues: CASSADRVPNEKLFF. This chain uses TRBV5-1 with TRBJ1-4; 8 bases align to TRBD1. Germline V CDR1 and CDR2: SGHRS, YFSETQ. V was clipped by 4 bases and J by 3 bases; unmatched bases: 5. The CDR3 has 15 residues.

The chain recombines TRBV5-4 with TRBJ2-5; 10 bases are a match to TRBD1. In germline, CDR1 is SGHNT, CDR2 YYREEE (reference sequence). Trimming removed 3 bases from V and 4 bases from J; junction bases left unmatched: 6. The CDR3 covers 15 residues. The CDR3 reads CASSSRDRGRETQYF. The DNA for the CDR3 is TGTGCCAGCAGCTCCCGGGACAGGGGTCGAGAGACCCAGTACTTC. The full variable domain, completed using reference TRBV5-4 and TRBJ2-5, is ETGVTQSPTHLIKTRGQQVTLRCSSQSGHNTVSWYQQALGQGPQFIFQYYREEENGRGNFPPRFSGLQFPNYSSELNVNALELDDSALYLCASSSRDRGRETQYFGPGTRLLVL.

The gene calls are TRBV4-1 and TRBJ2-1; 13 bases fit TRBD2. Trimming at V came to 6 bases and at J to 9 bases, leaving 5 bases not matched to a gene. Germline V gene sequence: CDR1 MGHRA, CDR2 YSYEKL. This CDR3 region has 14 residues. The CDR3, as DNA: TGCGCCAGCAGTAGACTAGCGGGAGGAGGTGAGCAGTTCTTC. Encoded protein: CASSRLAGGGEQFF.

The chain is built from TRBV30 and TRBJ1-1, with 8 bases that match TRBD1. J was trimmed by 4 bases and V by 5 bases; bases with no gene match: 9. The germline V gene has CDR1 GTSNPN and CDR2 SVGIG (reference sequence). The CDR3 covers 14 residues. CDR3 sequence (DNA): TGTGCCTGGGGAACCCTCGGACAGGGCACTGAAGCTTTCTTT. Translating gives CAWGTLGQGTEAFF. The whole variable domain, filled in from reference TRBV30 and TRBJ1-1, reads SQTIHQWPATLVQPVGSPLSLECTVEGTSNPNLYWYRQAAGRGLQLLFYSVGIGQISSEVPQNLSASRPQDRQFILSSKKLLLSDSGFYLCAWGTLGQGTEAFFGQGTRLTVV.

CDR3 protein: CAWSEGSYEQYF. In nucleotides, the CDR3 is TGTGCCTGGAGTGAAGGGAGCTACGAGCAGTACTTC. This chain joins TRBV30 and TRBJ2-5, with D perhaps TRBD2 (5 bases). The J call may not be correct, given that the DNA end is closer to TRBJ2-7. The CDR3 runs to 12 residues. Germline V gene sequence: CDR1 GTSNPN, CDR2 SVGIG (reference sequence).

The rearrangement uses TRBV5-8 and TRBJ2-7; 9 nucleotides line up with TRBD1. The CDR3 is 14 residues long. Germline loops: CDR1 SGHTS, CDR2 YDEGEE. The V gene end was trimmed by 7 bases and the J gene end by 0 bases; junction bases not matched to a gene: 5. DNA for the CDR3: TGTGCCAGCGTCCGACAGGGGGACTCCTACGAGCAGTACTTC. Amino acids: CASVRQGDSYEQYF.

The J gene is TRBJ2-7, the V gene TRBV7-9; the D gene is possibly TRBD2 (7 bases). This CDR3 spans 15 amino acids. Germline CDR1 reads SEHNR; CDR2 reads FQNEAQ (reference sequence). Trimming removed 5 bases from V and 6 bases from J, with 20 bases in between. This chain's CDR3 is CASSKGGGHWREQYF. Here the CDR3 DNA reads TGTGCCAGCAGCAAGGGGGGGGGTCACTGGCGCGAGCAGTACTTC.

The rearrangement links TRBV28 to TRBJ1-1; TRBD1 matches at 7 bases. Germline trimming cut 5 bases from V and 1 base from J; bases unmatched to any gene: 7. In germline, CDR1 is MDHEN, CDR2 SYDVKM. The CDR3 runs 15 residues. The CDR3 spells CASSIAGQQNTEAFF. The CDR3 DNA reads TGTGCCAGCAGTATCGCGGGACAGCAGAACACTGAAGCTTTCTTT.

V and J are TRBV28 and TRBJ1-2, with D possibly TRBD1 on 6 matching bases. The CDR3 is 13 amino acids. Per the germline V gene, CDR1 is MDHEN and CDR2 is SYDVKM. The V end lost 6 bases, the J end lost 8 bases, and 16 bases lay between the germline ends. DNA for the CDR3: TGTGCCAGCAGATCCGCGGGGGCTGGGGGCTACACCTTC. Protein sequence: CASRSAGAGGYTF.

The V and J genes are TRBV7-8 and TRBJ1-3; 9 nucleotides agree with TRBD1. The CDR3 extends over 15 amino acids. Germline V lookup: CDR1 SGHVS, CDR2 FQNEAQ. J was trimmed by 1 base and V by 5 bases; bases with no gene match: 3. The CDR3 spells CASSRDRASGNTIYF. DNA for the CDR3: TGTGCCAGCAGCCGGGACAGGGCGTCTGGAAACACCATATATTTT.

The rearrangement uses TRBV2 and TRBJ2-5, with 7 bases aligning to TRBD1. V lost 4 bases to trimming and J lost 4 bases; unmatched junction nucleotides: 6. This CDR3 has 14 amino acids. Germline V gives CDR1 SNHLY, CDR2 FYNNEI. The CDR3 DNA reads TGTGCCAGCAGTGCAGGCAGGGGGTTAGAGACCCAGTACTTC. Protein product: CASSAGRGLETQYF.

The V and J genes are TRBV10-1 and TRBJ2-1; 9 bases match TRBD2. The V gene's germline CDR1 is WNHNN and CDR2 SYGVQD (reference sequence). J gave up 7 bases and V 0 bases, and 7 bases lay outside the gene matches. The CDR3 spans 16 residues. This chain's CDR3 is CASSESTSGTRNEQFF. The CDR3 coding sequence is TGCGCCAGCAGTGAGTCGACTAGCGGCACGAGGAATGAGCAGTTCTTC.

The chain carries TRBV30 and TRBJ2-2, with D possibly being TRBD1 (5 bases). This CDR3 is built from 14 residues. With 0 bases removed from V and 5 bases from J, the gap between germline ends came to 10 bases. CDR1 is GTSNPN, CDR2 SVGIG, per germline (reference sequence). CDR3 sequence: CAWSVQDHTGELFF. The CDR3 coding sequence is TGTGCCTGGAGTGTACAGGATCATACCGGGGAGCTGTTTTTT.

The CDR3 loop reads CASSYSRNGDYGYTF. For the CDR3, the DNA is TGTGCCAGCAGTTACTCGAGGAACGGAGACTATGGCTACACCTTC. This chain joins TRBV6-5 and TRBJ1-2; no clear D. Germline V gives CDR1 MNHEY, CDR2 SVGAGI. The V end was cut by 0 bases, the J end by 3 bases, with 11 bases between. CDR3 length: 15 residues.